This T cell receptor (beta chain) came from a study of T cells after yellow fever vaccination. Study-wide results and limits: By day 5 rather than day 15, the secondary response had peaked, though it was weaker.

The length of the CDR3 is 14 residues. V shed 5 bases, J shed 6 bases, and the junction held 9 bases outside the gene matches. Germline V CDR1 and CDR2: MNHEY, SMNVEV (reference sequence). MiXCR, applied by TCRdb to the 5' RACE reads, yields one record per CDR3 protein. The data contain about 63,000 distinct CDR3 sequences, 7.4% of them singletons. This clonotype was found many times. Antigen: not known. The TCR originated in a man aged 25 to 40 who received the YFV17D yellow fever vaccine. Sequenced material: CD8+ T cells sorted from PBMCs, taken 15 days after the yellow fever booster vaccination. This chain joins TRBV27 and TRBJ2-7, with TRBD1 identical over 8 bases. The DNA for the CDR3 is TGTGCCAGCAGTCCACGGGACAGGTCGCCCGAGCAGTACTTC. Amino acid sequence: CASSPRDRSPEQYF.